One sample yielded the 5 T cell receptor beta chains listed below, sequenced in a study of T-cell reconstitution after alpha-beta-depleted transplantation in children. For TCRbeta, the library was prepared with unique molecular identifiers. TCRdb re-derived calls from the PCR reads in MiXCR, one entry per CDR3 protein. This sample has 200,000 to 250,000 distinct CDR3 sequences, with 12% found just once. Specimen: PBMCs from the stem cell graft donor, collected from the stem cell graft. These receptors came from a human donor who donated a stem cell graft to a child with acute lymphoblastic leukemia.

This clonotype appeared many times. The V gene is TRBV5-1, the J gene TRBJ1-5; D is unresolved. With 0 bases removed from V and 2 bases from J, the gap between germline ends came to 12 bases. CDR3 length equals 16 residues. Germline V CDR1 and CDR2: SGHRS, YFSETQ. Here the CDR3 DNA reads TGCGCCAGCAGCTTGGCCCGGGCTTACGGCAATCAGCCCCAGCATTTT. It translates to CASSLARAYGNQPQHF.

This clonotype turned up a few times. This chain connects TRBV4-2 to TRBJ1-6; possible D gene TRBD1, 5 bases. The V gene's germline CDR1 is LGHNA and CDR2 YNFKEQ. The CDR3 has 16 residues. Trimming cost V 0 bases and J 8 bases, with 14 bases left between them. The CDR3 loop reads CASSQDQGTGYSPLHF. For the CDR3, the DNA is TGTGCCAGCAGCCAAGATCAGGGAACTGGGTATTCACCCCTCCACTTT.

Many counts were recorded for this clonotype. The rearrangement links TRBV24-1 to TRBJ1-1, with no clear D. The CDR3 is 13 amino acids. Trimming shortened V by 5 bases and J by 6 bases, and 12 bases separated the two germline ends. Looked up from germline, CDR1 is KGHDR and CDR2 is SFDVKD. The CDR3 DNA reads as TGTGCCACCAGTGCGGGCGGTGAGGCTGAAGCTTTCTTT. As protein: CATSAGGEAEAFF.

This clonotype showed up many times. J is TRBJ2-7 and V is TRBV28, with 7 bases that match TRBD1. J gave up 3 bases and V 6 bases, and 14 bases lay outside the gene matches. Germline CDR1 MDHEN, CDR2 SYDVKM. This CDR3 has 16 amino acids. CDR3 loop: CASRPLRDRVIYEQYF. The CDR3 DNA reads as TGTGCCAGCAGACCTCTAAGGGACAGAGTAATCTACGAGCAGTACTTC.

A note on this clonotype: One end of the junction is discordant with germline, which a read error may explain. V usage is TRBV10-3 and J usage is TRBJ1-6, with D possibly TRBD1 on 5 matching bases. This CDR3 has 12 residues. The germline V gene has CDR1 ENHRY and CDR2 SYGVKD. The CDR3 loop reads CASSEGLSPLHF. The CDR3 bases are TGTGCCAGCAGTGAGGGGTTGTCACCCCTCCACTTT.